This T cell receptor beta chain was identified in a study of spatial heterogeneity in lung cancer. A unique molecular identifier was carried by every single TCR cDNA molecule. In TCRdb, the 5' RACE reads were re-called with MiXCR into one record per CDR3 protein. The sample lists 8,000 or so distinct CDR3 sequences, roughly an eighth seen once, with 8% to 13% in the top ten. The CDR3 spans 14 residues. Trimming left V 4 bases short and J 1 base short, with 11 bases between. Germline values: CDR1 SGHNT, CDR2 YYREEE (reference sequence). Time point here: sample taken at primary tumor resection. Study conclusions and caveats: Expanded intratumoral alpha and beta TCR counts tracked tumor mutation counts.

Many counts were recorded for this clonotype. Its antigen is still unknown. This beta chain turned up in a library designed for alpha chains; as an off-target read, its abundance says little. The sample was lung tumor tissue, taken at surgery. The J gene is TRBJ2-5, the V gene TRBV5-4, with D possibly being TRBD1 (6 bases). This receptor was obtained from a male donor with early-stage non-small cell lung cancer. Here the CDR3 reads CASSIRDTQETQYF. The CDR3 nucleotides read TGTGCCAGCAGCATCCGGGACACCCAAGAGACCCAGTACTTC.